The T cell receptor beta chain under discussion was sequenced for a study of stem cell transplantation in POMP-related autoinflammatory disease. Study-wide results and limits: Patients with PRAID showed a restricted number of unique TRB V-J gene pairings.

Looked up from germline, CDR1 is SGHRS and CDR2 is YFSETQ. The trim removed 4 bases at V and 7 bases at J, leaving 7 bases unmatched. The CDR3 consists of 16 residues. Concerning this clone itself: What it binds is not known.

Libraries were prepared by immunoSEQ multiplex PCR; TCRdb keeps only in-frame clonotypes and omits some of them. The sample has about 68,000 clones, about nine tenths seen once. The sample here was CD4+ T cells from PBMCs, taken after stem cell transplantation. The TCR was taken from a human patient with POMP-related autoinflammation and immune dysregulation (PRAID). Part of the T cells may come from the graft donor. The chain uses TRBV5-1 and TRBJ2-1, with 14 bases that match TRBD2. In DNA form, the CDR3 reads TGCGCCAGCAGCACACCGGGACTAGCGGGAGAGAATGAGCAGTTCTTC. As protein: CASSTPGLAGENEQFF.